A selection of T cell receptor beta chains follows, all from one sample in a study of cytomegalovirus exposure and HLA in healthy donors. This table comes from immunoSEQ multiplex PCR, and its TCRdb copy is limited to in-frame clones, with some not included. There are some 200,000 clones in the sample; 79% occur only once, and 1.5% lies in the top ten. The specimen was PBMCs. The source of these receptors is a girl between 5 and 17 years old in good health and CMV-seropositive. Each CDR3 is given with its conserved first and last residue. D genes are given only for firm matches. The listing skips clone size in some rows; elsewhere it reads once, few, many or a size class.

size: .; D: .; J: TRBJ2-7; length: 12; V: TRBV7-9; CDR3: CASSLSGYEQYF; DNA: TGTGCCAGCAGCTTATCAGGATACGAGCAGTACTTC
size: once; D: .; J: TRBJ1-2; length: 17; V: TRBV7-9; CDR3: CSSSSTNQAVSNYGYTF; DNA: TGTTCCAGCAGCTCAACCAATCAGGCCGTCTCTAACTATGGCTACACCTTC
size: .; D: .; J: TRBJ1-1; length: 15; V: TRBV4-1; CDR3: CASSHPGITRAEAFF; DNA: TGCGCCAGCAGCCATCCGGGTATAACTAGGGCTGAAGCTTTCTTT
size: many; D: TRBD2; J: TRBJ2-7; length: 16; V: TRBV6-1; CDR3: CASSDPPGGRNDEQYF; DNA: TGTGCCAGCAGTGACCCCCCGGGAGGCAGGAACGACGAGCAGTACTTC
size: few; D: .; J: TRBJ1-1; length: 13; V: TRBV28; CDR3: CASSLSGNTEAFF; DNA: TGTGCCAGCAGTTTAAGCGGAAACACTGAAGCTTTCTTT
size: .; D: TRBD1; J: TRBJ2-4; length: 15; V: TRBV11-2; CDR3: CASSFRRGLENIQYF; DNA: TGTGCCAGCAGCTTTCGTAGGGGGCTGGAAAACATTCAGTACTTC
size: .; D: TRBD2; J: TRBJ2-7; length: 16; V: TRBV7-2; CDR3: CASSALAGGFAYEQYF; DNA: TGTGCCAGCAGCGCCCTAGCGGGGGGCTTTGCGTACGAGCAGTACTTC
size: .; D: .; J: TRBJ1-2; length: 19; V: TRBV18; CDR3: CASSPKEIDRFFSNYGYTF; DNA: TGTGCCAGCTCACCGAAAGAGATAGACAGGTTCTTTTCTAACTATGGCTACACCTTC
size: once; D: .; J: TRBJ2-5; length: 15; V: TRBV7-8; CDR3: CASSLVGRGKETQYF; DNA: TGTGCCAGCAGCTTAGTAGGGAGGGGGAAGGAGACCCAGTACTTC
size: .; D: TRBD2; J: TRBJ2-3; length: 16; V: TRBV9; CDR3: CASSVAGGPGTDTQYF; DNA: TGTGCCAGCAGCGTAGCGGGGGGGCCCGGCACAGATACGCAGTATTTT
size: .; D: TRBD1; J: TRBJ2-5; length: 15; V: TRBV5-6; CDR3: CASSLDQGVQETQYF; DNA: TGTGCCAGCAGCTTGGATCAGGGGGTCCAAGAGACCCAGTACTTC
size: .; D: TRBD1; J: TRBJ1-1; length: 16; V: TRBV14; CDR3: CASSPDRDGWNTEAFF; DNA: TGTGCCAGCAGCCCCGACAGGGACGGATGGAACACTGAAGCTTTCTTT
size: once; D: .; J: TRBJ2-7; length: 15; V: TRBV6-1; CDR3: CASSWLALTNYEQYF; DNA: TGTGCCAGCAGCTGGTTGGCTCTAACTAACTACGAGCAGTACTTC
size: .; D: .; J: TRBJ1-2; length: 13; V: TRBV2; CDR3: CASSELQGYGYTF; DNA: TGTGCCAGCAGTGAATTACAGGGATATGGCTACACCTTC
size: .; D: TRBD1; J: TRBJ2-3; length: 17; V: TRBV5-8; CDR3: CASSLLDRGRRTDTQYF; DNA: TGTGCCAGCAGCTTATTAGACAGGGGTCGACGCACAGATACGCAGTATTTT
size: .; D: .; J: TRBJ2-7; length: 14; V: TRBV4-1; CDR3: CASSQGFQTGEQYF; DNA: TGCGCCAGCAGCCAAGGTTTCCAAACGGGCGAGCAGTACTTC
size: .; D: TRBD1; J: TRBJ2-1; length: 15; V: TRBV5-4; CDR3: CASSSRQGLNNEQFF; DNA: TGTGCCAGCAGCTCCCGACAGGGTCTTAACAATGAGCAGTTCTTC
size: .; D: TRBD1; J: TRBJ2-4; length: 18; V: TRBV7-9; CDR3: CASSRPDRANTGENIQYF; DNA: TGTGCCAGCAGCCGACCCGACAGGGCCAACACTGGTGAAAACATTCAGTACTTC
size: .; D: TRBD1; J: TRBJ2-2; length: 17; V: TRBV4-3; CDR3: CASSQGPGQGGTGELFF; DNA: TGCGCCAGCAGCCAAGGGCCGGGACAGGGGGGAACCGGGGAGCTGTTTTTT
size: once; D: TRBD1; J: TRBJ2-7; length: 13; V: TRBV6-1; CDR3: CASTPGQGYEQYF; DNA: TGTGCCAGCACTCCGGGACAGGGCTACGAGCAGTACTTC